Listed below are T cell receptor beta chains from one sample, sequenced in a study of primary melanoma T cells and metastatic recurrence. Libraries were prepared by immunoSEQ multiplex PCR; TCRdb keeps only in-frame clonotypes and omits some of them. This table has about 1,500 clones, just over 75% appearing once. The specimen was melanoma tumor tissue. These receptors came from a human donor with melanoma. CDR3s include the opening cysteine and the closing phenylalanine or tryptophan. The D gene is left open where the match is weak. Size values are once, few and many counts, or a class for expanded clones, and some rows have none.

TRBV15	NA	NA	TRBJ1-1	TGTGCCACCAGCAAGCCGGCAGATAACACTGAAGCTTTCTTT	CATSKPADNTEAFF
TRBV29-1	NA	few	TRBJ1-3	TGCAGCGTTGAGTCACACCGCTCTGGAAACACCATATATTTT	CSVESHRSGNTIYF
TRBV29-1	NA	NA	TRBJ1-6	TGCAGCGTAAATAGGCAGCCCGGCAATTCACCCCTCCACTTT	CSVNRQPGNSPLHF
TRBV11-3	TRBD2	NA	TRBJ2-5	TGTGCCAGCAGCTTAGATCTAGCGGGTGTGGAGACCCAGTACTTC	CASSLDLAGVETQYF
TRBV18	NA	NA	TRBJ2-7	TGTGCCAGCTCACCACCGTCGGGGATCTCCTACGAGCAGTACTTC	CASSPPSGISYEQYF
TRBV9	NA	NA	TRBJ1-2	TGTGCCAGCAGTGAATCAGCTAACTATGGCTACACCTTC	CASSESANYGYTF
TRBV11-3	TRBD2	few	TRBJ2-5	TGTGCCAGCAGCCATAGCGGGGGAATAGGAGAGACCCAGTACTTC	CASSHSGGIGETQYF
TRBV6-8	TRBD1	NA	TRBJ2-7	TGTGCCAGCAGCCCCGGGACAGGACGGTACGAGCAGTACTTC	CASSPGTGRYEQYF
TRBV19	NA	NA	TRBJ1-2	TGTGCCAGTAGAAGCGCAGACCCCGCGAGGAACTATGGCTACACCTTC	CASRSADPARNYGYTF
TRBV11-3	TRBD1	once	TRBJ1-3	TGTGCCAGCAGCTACGGGACAGGGGGTTCGGGAAACACCATATATTTT	CASSYGTGGSGNTIYF
TRBV30	NA	few	TRBJ2-2	TGTGCCTGGATTCCTGGATACGTTCGAAAGACCGGGGAGCTGTTTTTT	CAWIPGYVRKTGELFF
TRBV11-3	NA	NA	TRBJ1-2	TGTGCCAGCAGCCCGACGGGACCTAACTATGGCTACACCTTC	CASSPTGPNYGYTF
TRBV19	NA	once	TRBJ2-7	TGTGCCAGTAGTAACCAGGGGGAGCAGTACTTC	CASSNQGEQYF
TRBV22-1	NA	NA	TRBJ1-1	TGTGCCAGCACTTTACGGAACACTGAAGCTTTCTTT	CASTLRNTEAFF
TRBV11-3	NA	NA	TRBJ2-1	TGTGCCAGCAGCTTAGGCGGGCGAAGCTCCTACAATGAGCAGTTCTTC	CASSLGGRSSYNEQFF
TRBV19	NA	NA	TRBJ1-3	TGTGCCAGTACCACCTCAGGGGAGGCTGGAAACACCATATATTTT	CASTTSGEAGNTIYF
TRBV11-3	NA	NA	TRBJ1-6	TGTGCCAGCAGCTTCACTAAGGACTGGATATCACCCCTCCACTTT	CASSFTKDWISPLHF
TRBV12-5	NA	NA	TRBJ2-2	TGTGCTAGTGGCGGGAATTCGAACACCGGGGAGCTGTTTTTT	CASGGNSNTGELFF
TRBV6-8	NA	NA	TRBJ2-7	TGTGCCAGCACTTCGAGGGGTACCTACGAGCAGTACTTC	CASTSRGTYEQYF
TRBV11-3	NA	NA	TRBJ1-6	TGTGCCAGCAGCCCTCTCGGGGGTCCCAATTCACCCCTCCACTTT	CASSPLGGPNSPLHF
TRBV6-8	TRBD1	NA	TRBJ1-2	TGTGCCAGTCGGACAGGGGGCGGCTATGGCTACACCTTC	CASRTGGGYGYTF
TRBV14	TRBD2	NA	TRBJ2-5	TGTGCCAGCAGCCTGGGACTAGTCAAGGGAGAGACCCAGTACTTC	CASSLGLVKGETQYF
TRBV10-2	TRBD2	NA	TRBJ2-1	TGCGCCAGCACTCACACTAGCGGGGGGCAGAATGAGCAGTTCTTC	CASTHTSGGQNEQFF
TRBV14	NA	NA	TRBJ1-1	TGTGCCAGCAGACACCTGAACACTGAAGCTTTCTTT	CASRHLNTEAFF
TRBV14	TRBD2	NA	TRBJ2-3	TGTGCCAGCACCCGGAGCGGGGCAAATACGCAGTATTTT	CASTRSGANTQYF
TRBV6-1	NA	few	TRBJ2-2	TGTGCCAGCAGTGAAGCGGGGGAACGGAACACCGGGGAGCTGTTTTTT	CASSEAGERNTGELFF
TRBV19	NA	NA	TRBJ2-7	TGTGCCAGTAGCCCGGGACGGAGATTCTACGAGCAGTACTTC	CASSPGRRFYEQYF
TRBV1	NA	NA	TRBJ1-1	TGCGCCAGCAGCCAAACTACAGGGGACACTGAAGCTTTCTTT	CASSQTTGDTEAFF